The 17 T cell receptor beta chains below come from one sample, sequenced in a study of technical replicates of blood from a few donors. The repertoire was sequenced with immunoSEQ multiplex PCR; TCRdb's copy has only in-frame clones and lacks some. The sample shows over 65,000 clones, about 98% of them seen only once. The source material was T cells isolated from PBMCs. The origin of the receptors is a human donor in good health.

The count of this clone is one. The chain combines TRBV6-6 with TRBJ2-3, with TRBD1 as a possible D gene (6 bases). This CDR3 has 16 amino acids. Germline V lookup: CDR1 MNHNY, CDR2 SVGAGI (reference sequence). V lost 2 bases to trimming and J lost 0 bases, with 12 bases between them. CDR3 residues: CASSYRTAQSTDTQYF. CDR3 DNA: TGTGCCAGCAGTTACCGGACAGCACAGAGCACAGATACGCAGTATTTT.

This chain links TRBV9 with TRBJ2-5; 7 nucleotides align to TRBD1. This CDR3 contains 15 residues. The ends lost 2 bases at V and 4 bases at J; junction bases unmatched: 8. Per germline, CDR1 SGDLS and CDR2 YYNGEE. CDR3 DNA sequence: TGTGCCAGCAGCGTTTTTCTGAACAGGGGAGAGACCCAGTACTTC. This codes for CASSVFLNRGETQYF. The full variable domain, completed using reference TRBV9 and TRBJ2-5, is DSGVTQTPKHLITATGQRVTLRCSPRSGDLSVYWYQQSLDQGLQFLIQYYNGEERAKGNILERFSAQQFPDLHSELNLSSLELGDSALYFCASSVFLNRGETQYFGPGTRLLVL.

V gene TRBV6-1 combines with J gene TRBJ1-1; the D is unclear. The length of the CDR3 is 15 residues. V was clipped by 3 bases and J by 2 bases, with 13 bases between them. The V gene's germline CDR1 is MNHNS and CDR2 SASEGT. In DNA form, the CDR3 reads TGTGCCAGCAGTGACGTGGACTCACGAAACACTGAAGCTTTCTTT. Amino acids: CASSDVDSRNTEAFF.

V is TRBV27 and J is TRBJ2-1, with D unresolved. Germline CDR1 reads MNHEY; CDR2 reads SMNVEV (reference sequence). The CDR3 extends over 13 amino acids. Trimming removed 1 base at V and 8 bases at J, with 9 bases between. The CDR3 region has the DNA TGTGCCAGCAGTTTATATGCAGTGGATGAGCAGTTCTTC. The encoded protein is CASSLYAVDEQFF.

The rearrangement uses TRBV9 and TRBJ1-3; a possible D gene is TRBD1 (6 bases). CDR3 length equals 17 residues. Germline V CDR1 and CDR2: SGDLS, YYNGEE. V was clipped by 0 bases and J by 2 bases, with 15 bases between them. This CDR3 reads CASSVDISGAPGNTIYF. Here the CDR3 DNA reads TGTGCCAGCAGCGTAGATATTTCAGGGGCCCCTGGAAACACCATATATTTT.

The chain recombines TRBV5-6 with TRBJ1-2; tentatively, D is TRBD1 (5 bases). The CDR3 covers 16 residues. The V end lost 4 bases, the J end lost 2 bases, and 18 bases lay between the germline ends. Germline-derived CDR1 and CDR2 are SGHDT and YYEEEE. The CDR3 DNA reads as TGTGCCAGCAGCGCCCTAGGACACGACCTCAACTATGGCTACACCTTC. Its translation is CASSALGHDLNYGYTF.

This clone was picked up one time. The J gene is TRBJ2-7, the V gene TRBV7-9, with D perhaps TRBD1 (5 bases). Trimming pared 2 bases from V and 7 bases from J, leaving 6 bases between. Germline V gives CDR1 SEHNR, CDR2 FQNEAQ (reference sequence). This CDR3 comprises 11 residues. This CDR3 reads CASSLSGEQYF. CDR3 DNA sequence: TGTGCCAGCAGCTTATCAGGGGAGCAGTACTTC.

This clone has only one observation. The genes are TRBV2 and TRBJ2-7, with 8 bases that match TRBD2. The trim removed 5 bases at V and 2 bases at J, leaving 17 bases unmatched. Germline-derived CDR1 and CDR2 are SNHLY and FYNNEI. The CDR3 sequence is 18 residues long. DNA for the CDR3: TGTGCCAGCAGTCCGCTTCTGAATTTAGCGGGGCGGACCTACGAGCAGTACTTC. This sequence encodes CASSPLLNLAGRTYEQYF.

This chain joins TRBV30 and TRBJ2-2, with TRBD2 as a possible D gene (7 bases). CDR3 length: 15 amino acids. The germline CDR1 and CDR2 sequences are GTSNPN and SVGIG (reference sequence). V lost 3 bases and J lost 6, with 17 bases in between. CDR3: CAWSGGPLSAGELFF. In nucleotides, the CDR3 is TGTGCCTGGAGCGGGGGGCCGTTGTCCGCCGGGGAGCTGTTTTTT.

The J gene is TRBJ2-5, the V gene TRBV5-1; D unresolved. Deletions cut 5 bases from V and 3 bases from J, with 14 bases between. Germline V gene lookup returns CDR1 SGHRS and CDR2 YFSETQ. This CDR3 spans 14 amino acids. Here the CDR3 reads CASSLAFAEETQYF. CDR3 nucleotide sequence: TGCGCCAGCAGTTTAGCCTTCGCCGAAGAGACCCAGTACTTC.

The chain uses TRBV4-1 and TRBJ2-7; 11 bases are shared with TRBD2. J was trimmed by 4 bases and V by 4 bases; bases with no gene match: 15. From germline, CDR1 is MGHRA and CDR2 YSYEKL. This CDR3 is 18 amino acids long. The CDR3 DNA reads TGCGCCAGCAGCCGTGAGGGGGCACTAGCGGGAGAGTTTTACGAGCAGTACTTC. It codes for CASSREGALAGEFYEQYF.

The chain joins TRBV27 to TRBJ2-5; D gene uncertain. Germline V gene sequence: CDR1 MNHEY, CDR2 SMNVEV (reference sequence). V was clipped by 1 base and J by 1 base, with 7 bases between them. The CDR3 is made up of 14 amino acids. CDR3 DNA: TGTGCCAGCAGTTTATTTTCCAGCCAAGAGACCCAGTACTTC. Translating gives CASSLFSSQETQYF.

V is TRBV4-1 and J is TRBJ2-4; 11 bases fit TRBD1. This CDR3 is 15 amino acids long. Germline V gives CDR1 MGHRA, CDR2 YSYEKL. Unmatched junction bases numbered 4, after V lost 1 base and J lost 8 bases. CDR3 sequence reads: CASSQAGQGGDIQYF. DNA of the CDR3: TGCGCCAGCAGCCAAGCGGGACAGGGGGGGGACATTCAGTACTTC.

The J gene is TRBJ2-7, the V gene TRBV28; 8 positions match TRBD1. V gave up 5 bases and J gave up 3 bases; unmatched junction bases: 6. Germline CDR1 and CDR2: MDHEN and SYDVKM. This CDR3 is 14 amino acids long. The CDR3 nucleotides are TGTGCCAGCAGTCCCCGGGACAGGAACTACGAGCAGTACTTC. Encoded protein: CASSPRDRNYEQYF.

This chain uses TRBV14 with TRBJ1-1; D possibly corresponds to TRBD1 (5 bases). V gave up 4 bases and J gave up 1 base, with 10 bases separating them. CDR3 length equals 14 residues. The V gene's germline CDR1 is SGHDN and CDR2 FVKESK. The CDR3 loop is CASSLRGGNTEAFF. CDR3 nucleotides: TGTGCCAGCAGCCTCCGGGGGGGGAACACTGAAGCTTTCTTT.

The chain carries TRBV5-4 and TRBJ2-6, with D possibly being TRBD1 (6 bases). Germline CDR1 and CDR2: SGHNT and YYREEE (reference sequence). The V and J ends lost 5 bases and 0 bases respectively, with 12 bases between them. The CDR3 runs to 16 residues. CDR3 loop: CASSPGHSSGANVLTF. In DNA, the CDR3 is TGTGCCAGCAGTCCGGGACATAGCTCTGGGGCCAACGTCCTGACTTTC.

This rearrangement joins TRBV5-1 to TRBJ1-1; weak D call: TRBD1 (6 bases). CDR1 is SGHRS, CDR2 YFSETQ, per germline. The CDR3 has 14 residues. V dropped 0 bases and J dropped 5 bases, with 11 bases sitting between them. The CDR3 sequence is CASSLEGQGTEAFF. CDR3 DNA: TGCGCCAGCAGCTTGGAGGGCCAGGGGACTGAAGCTTTCTTT.